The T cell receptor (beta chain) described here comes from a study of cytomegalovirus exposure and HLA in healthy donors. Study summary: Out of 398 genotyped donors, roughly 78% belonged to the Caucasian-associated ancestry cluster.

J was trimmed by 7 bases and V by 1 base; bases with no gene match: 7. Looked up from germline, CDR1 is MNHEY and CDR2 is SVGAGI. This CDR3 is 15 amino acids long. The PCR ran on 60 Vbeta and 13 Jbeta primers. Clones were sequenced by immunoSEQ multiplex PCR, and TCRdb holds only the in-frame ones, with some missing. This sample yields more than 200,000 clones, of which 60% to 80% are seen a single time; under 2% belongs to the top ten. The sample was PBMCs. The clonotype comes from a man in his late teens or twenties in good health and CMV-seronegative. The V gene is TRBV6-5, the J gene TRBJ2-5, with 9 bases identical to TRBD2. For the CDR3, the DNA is TGTGCCAGCAGTTACTTGGCGGGAGGGCGGAGGACCCAGTACTTC. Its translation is CASSYLAGGRRTQYF.